A single sample gave rise to the 2 T cell receptor beta chains below, sequenced in a study of T cell responses to AZD1222 COVID-19 vaccine. Produced via immunoSEQ multiplex PCR; TCRdb's table is partial and in-frame only. The sample has 55,000 to 75,000 clones; 80% are singletons. Sequencing used peripheral blood, obtained on day 0 of AZD1222 vaccination. These receptors were collected from an adult in good health.

This chain links TRBV4-1 with TRBJ1-1, with D tentatively TRBD1 (6 bases). Deletions cut 1 base from V and 4 bases from J, with 13 bases between. The CDR3 runs 15 residues. Germline-derived CDR1 and CDR2 are MGHRA and YSYEKL. CDR3 amino acids: CASSQVISRGTEAFF. In nucleotides, the CDR3 is TGCGCCAGCAGCCAAGTAATTAGCAGGGGCACTGAAGCTTTCTTT.

This sequence joins TRBV7-2 and TRBJ2-2; weak D call: TRBD2 (6 bases). The CDR3 contains 17 residues. With 8 bases removed from V and 5 bases from J, the gap between germline ends came to 24 bases. Germline V lookup: CDR1 SGHTA, CDR2 FQGNSA. The CDR3 DNA follows: TGTGCCAGCCCTTGGAGGGGAAGTGGTGCGGGTACCGGGGAGCTGTTTTTT. Its translation is CASPWRGSGAGTGELFF.